The 15 T cell receptor beta chains in this list originate from one sample, sequenced in a study of T cell changes during pregnancy in multiple sclerosis. Libraries were prepared by immunoSEQ multiplex PCR; TCRdb keeps only in-frame clonotypes and omits some of them. The data show around 66,000 clones, around 91% seen once. The sample here was peripheral blood, taken in the third trimester of pregnancy. The receptor set was obtained from a female donor in good health, enrolled as a control in a pregnancy study.

This chain uses TRBV5-1 with TRBJ2-7; tentative D call: TRBD1 (6 bases). Trimming took off 5 bases at V and 1 base at J, with 10 bases between the two ends. CDR3 length: 13 amino acids. The germline gives CDR1 SGHRS, CDR2 YFSETQ. CDR3 in amino acids: CASSKDSSYEQYF. CDR3 in DNA: TGCGCCAGCAGTAAGGACAGTTCCTACGAGCAGTACTTC.

The chain links TRBV5-1 to TRBJ2-2, with D perhaps matching TRBD2 (6 bases). Per germline, CDR1 SGHRS and CDR2 YFSETQ. This CDR3 comprises 15 residues. Trimming pared 4 bases from V and 5 bases from J, leaving 15 bases between. The CDR3: CASSGGSSSTGELFF. The CDR3 DNA is TGCGCCAGCAGCGGGGGGAGTTCTTCGACCGGGGAGCTGTTTTTT.

J is TRBJ1-3 and V is TRBV2; weak D call: TRBD1 (6 bases). Germline V gene lookup returns CDR1 SNHLY and CDR2 FYNNEI. Trimming stripped 10 bases from V and 2 bases from J, with 12 bases between. The CDR3 is 13 amino acids. Here the CDR3 reads CAITGQAGNTIYF. The CDR3 DNA sequence: TGTGCCATCACAGGGCAGGCTGGAAACACCATATATTTT.

V gene TRBV19 combines with J gene TRBJ1-2, with 8 bases matching TRBD1. Losses at the gene ends were 3 bases for V and 2 bases for J; bases not matched to a gene: 5. The CDR3 runs to 15 residues. Germline loops: CDR1 LNHDA, CDR2 SQIVND (reference sequence). CDR3 residues: CASSILGQANYGYTF. CDR3 in DNA: TGTGCCAGTAGTATTCTGGGACAGGCAAACTATGGCTACACCTTC. The variable domain in full, completed from reference TRBV19 and TRBJ1-2, reads DGGITQSPKYLFRKEGQNVTLSCEQNLNHDAMYWYRQDPGQGLRLIYYSQIVNDFQKGDIAEGYSVSREKKESFPLTVTSAQKNPTAFYLCASSILGQANYGYTFGSGTRLTVV.

This clone was found a few times. The chain has TRBV4-2 and TRBJ2-7, with D tentatively TRBD2 (5 bases). The CDR3 consists of 15 residues. V was trimmed by 0 bases and J by 0 bases, leaving 9 bases between them. CDR1 LGHNA and CDR2 YNFKEQ come from the germline V gene. This CDR3 reads CASSQDEGSSYEQYF. CDR3 coding DNA: TGTGCCAGCAGCCAAGACGAGGGATCCTCCTACGAGCAGTACTTC.

V gene TRBV5-1 combines with J gene TRBJ1-1; no reliable D call. There are 13 residues in the CDR3. Trimming stripped 4 bases from V and 3 bases from J, with 10 bases between. Germline lookup yields CDR1 SGHRS and CDR2 YFSETQ. CDR3 coding DNA: TGCGCCAGCAGCCGCAATCGGTACACTGAAGCTTTCTTT. Protein sequence: CASSRNRYTEAFF.

CDR3 sequence (DNA): TGTGCCTGGACTCAGGGGGCGCTCGGCACAGATACGCAGTATTTT. Protein: CAWTQGALGTDTQYF. The chain joins TRBV30 to TRBJ2-3; 8 bases are shared with TRBD1. Unmatched junction bases numbered 7, after V lost 4 bases and J lost 1 base. Germline assignment: CDR1 GTSNPN and CDR2 SVGIG (reference sequence). This CDR3 has 15 residues. The variable domain in full, with the rest retrieved from reference TRBV30 and TRBJ2-3, is SQTIHQWPATLVQPVGSPLSLECTVEGTSNPNLYWYRQAAGRGLQLLFYSVGIGQISSEVPQNLSASRPQDRQFILSSKKLLLSDSGFYLCAWTQGALGTDTQYFGPGTRLTVL.

The chain employs TRBV11-2 and TRBJ1-1; a weak D match, TRBD1 (5 bases). The CDR3 length is 17 residues. The ends were cut back, 0 bases at V and 1 base at J, with 15 bases in the middle. Germline-derived CDR1 and CDR2 are SGHAT and FQNNGV. The CDR3 loop reads CASSLDWGTGSNTEAFF. CDR3 DNA: TGTGCCAGCAGCTTAGATTGGGGGACTGGCTCGAACACTGAAGCTTTCTTT.

The sample holds a few counts of this clone. This chain uses TRBV4-2 with TRBJ1-1; D possibly corresponds to TRBD1 (6 bases). Trimming removed 4 bases at V and 1 base at J, with 16 bases between. The CDR3 has 16 amino acids. CDR1 and CDR2 from the germline V gene are LGHNA and YNFKEQ. CDR3 protein: CASSLMAVGGNTEAFF. The CDR3, as DNA: TGTGCCAGCAGCCTAATGGCCGTAGGGGGGAACACTGAAGCTTTCTTT.

The gene calls are TRBV7-9 and TRBJ2-5, with 10 bases identical to TRBD2. The germline gives CDR1 SEHNR, CDR2 FQNEAQ (reference sequence). The CDR3 loop spans 16 amino acids. Germline trimming cut 5 bases from V and 3 bases from J; bases unmatched to any gene: 9. CDR3 coding DNA: TGTGCCAGCAGCCGAGGGAGCGGGGGGGTCAAAGAGACCCAGTACTTC. Protein: CASSRGSGGVKETQYF.

The chain recombines TRBV6-5 with TRBJ2-7; a weak D match, TRBD2 (7 bases). The CDR3 extends over 14 amino acids. From germline, CDR1 is MNHEY and CDR2 SVGAGI. V was trimmed by 7 bases and J by 2 bases, leaving 15 bases between them. CDR3 sequence: CASMGAGVPYEQYF. The DNA of the CDR3 is TGTGCCAGCATGGGGGCGGGGGTTCCCTACGAGCAGTACTTC.

The V and J genes are TRBV29-1 and TRBJ1-2, with TRBD1 matching over 9 bases. Trimming removed 7 bases from V and 2 bases from J; junction bases left unmatched: 5. CDR1 and CDR2 from the germline V gene are SQVTM and ANQGSEA. This CDR3 region has 13 residues. The CDR3 DNA is TGCAGCGCCGGGGACAGGGTAAACTATGGCTACACCTTC. Translated: CSAGDRVNYGYTF.

The V and J genes are TRBV20-1 and TRBJ2-2, with unresolved D. The germline V and J ends were trimmed by 3 bases and 6 bases, with 5 bases remaining between them. Germline V gene lookup returns CDR1 DFQATT and CDR2 SNEGSKA (reference sequence). The CDR3 loop spans 11 amino acids. This CDR3 reads CSASPAGELFF. Here the CDR3 DNA reads TGCAGTGCTAGCCCGGCCGGGGAGCTGTTTTTT.

This sequence joins TRBV4-1 and TRBJ1-1; maybe TRBD1 (5 bases). Germline loops: CDR1 MGHRA, CDR2 YSYEKL. The CDR3 runs 14 residues. The V end lost 3 bases, the J end lost 1 base, and 9 bases lay between the germline ends. CDR3 nucleotide sequence: TGCGCCAGCAGCCAGGCGGGGGGGAACACTGAAGCTTTCTTT. This gives the protein CASSQAGGNTEAFF.

The gene calls are TRBV5-1 and TRBJ2-7, with D maybe TRBD1 (6 bases). Trimming shortened V by 0 bases and J by 2 bases, and 12 bases separated the two germline ends. The CDR3 consists of 15 residues. Per germline, CDR1 SGHRS and CDR2 YFSETQ. CDR3 DNA sequence: TGCGCCAGCAGCTTGGGGACAGCGAATGCCTACGAGCAGTACTTC. The encoded protein is CASSLGTANAYEQYF. Drawing the rest from reference TRBV5-1 and TRBJ2-7, the complete variable domain is KAGVTQTPRYLIKTRGQQVTLSCSPISGHRSVSWYQQTPGQGLQFLFEYFSETQRNKGNFPGRFSGRQFSNSRSEMNVSTLELGDSALYLCASSLGTANAYEQYFGPGTRLTVT.